This T cell receptor beta chain originates from a study of T cell responses to AZD1222 COVID-19 vaccine. Method: immunoSEQ multiplex PCR; TCRdb's copy keeps in-frame clones and lacks some. The sample lists roughly 140,000 clones, 80% to 95% seen once, with about 3.3% in the top ten. CDR1 is DFQATT, CDR2 SNEGSKA, per germline (reference sequence). This CDR3 has 14 amino acids. With 3 bases removed from V and 0 bases from J, the gap between germline ends came to 9 bases. This clone has just one count. This sequence was found in an adult who received the AZD1222 COVID-19 vaccine. The sequencing here drew on peripheral blood, taken 28 days after the second AZD1222 dose. The chain links TRBV20-1 to TRBJ1-3; D gene ambiguous. The CDR3 region has the DNA TGCAGTGCTAGTTCTCCCGACTCTGGAAACACCATATATTTT. Protein product: CSASSPDSGNTIYF.